This T cell receptor (beta chain) was recorded in a study of Graves' ophthalmopathy and Graves' hyperthyroidism. Study findings and constraints: Ophthalmopathy could be told apart from stable hyperthyroidism by a 13-signature model (87.88% sensitivity, 80% to 84% specificity). Most expanded clonotypes from thyroid (those above 0.001 frequency) were also found in blood.

This clonotype was picked up many times. Antigen specificity is unknown. Germline assignment: CDR1 ENHRY and CDR2 SYGVKD. The V and J ends lost 3 bases and 6 bases, in that order; junction bases with no gene match: 4. The CDR3 extends over 15 amino acids. The authors amplified TCR beta CDR3 regions from RNA transcripts. Following a first-round RT-PCR that used HTBI primers, a second-round multiplex PCR was carried out. One entry per CDR3 protein results from TCRdb running MiXCR on the multiplex PCR reads. The data show hundreds of thousands of distinct CDR3 sequences, roughly two fifths seen once. As the starting material, 8 to 10 ml of fresh peripheral blood yielded the PBMCs.

The J gene is TRBJ2-2, the V gene TRBV10-3, with 10 positions matching TRBD1. The source is an adult man with Graves' ophthalmopathy. Sequencing used peripheral blood. The CDR3 loop is CAISDGQGVAGELFF. Here the CDR3 DNA reads TGTGCCATCAGTGACGGACAGGGGGTCGCCGGGGAGCTGTTTTTT.